The 12 T cell receptor beta chains presented below share a single source sample, sequenced in a study of control samples from healthy donors and cancer patients. The method was immunoSEQ multiplex PCR; TCRdb's version includes in-frame clones alone and lacks a portion of them. The sample shows some 190,000 clones, around 90% of them seen only once. Sequencing used blood. Receptors were obtained from a man aged 25-45 years in good health.

This clone has just a few counts. This chain uses TRBV12-3 or TRBV12-4 with TRBJ2-7; D is unresolved. This CDR3 contains 13 residues. Trimming took 1 base from V and 3 from J, leaving 7 bases between them. In nucleotides, the CDR3 is TGTGCCAGCAGTTTAGAAGGGCTCTACGAGCAGTACTTC. Translating it yields CASSLEGLYEQYF.

This chain joins TRBV5-1 and TRBJ1-1; D possibly corresponds to TRBD1 (5 bases). Germline V gene lookup returns CDR1 SGHRS and CDR2 YFSETQ. The V gene lost 4 bases and the J gene lost 5 bases, with 15 bases spanning the gap. The CDR3 is made up of 14 amino acids. CDR3 sequence (DNA): TGCGCCAGCAGCCCCCAGGAGGGGCGGACTGAAGCTTTCTTT. It encodes CASSPQEGRTEAFF.

This clone has a handful of counts. J is TRBJ1-1 and V is TRBV4-1; 8 bases are a match to TRBD1. The CDR3 has 15 residues. Germline loops: CDR1 MGHRA, CDR2 YSYEKL. Trimming at V came to 1 base and at J to 3 bases, leaving 4 bases not matched to a gene. The CDR3 loop reads CASSQAGGGHTEAFF. DNA for the CDR3: TGCGCCAGCAGCCAAGCAGGGGGCGGGCACACTGAAGCTTTCTTT.

The V call is TRBV27, the J call TRBJ1-5; TRBD1 aligns across 9 bases. Trimming took 4 bases from V and 5 from J; bases not matched to a gene: 3. The germline gives CDR1 MNHEY, CDR2 SMNVEV (reference sequence). The CDR3 length is 14 residues. The CDR3 DNA sequence: TGTGCCAGCAGTTGGGGACAGGGTCATCAGCCCCAGCATTTT. It yields the protein CASSWGQGHQPQHF.

The chain combines TRBV6-1 with TRBJ1-1; no clear D gene. The CDR3 contains 15 residues. Per the germline V gene, CDR1 is MNHNS and CDR2 is SASEGT. Trimming took 2 bases from V and 6 from J, leaving 16 bases between them. DNA for the CDR3: TGTGCCAGCAGTGAACGTGAGGTTGTTGGACCTGAAGCTTTCTTT. Its translation: CASSEREVVGPEAFF.

V is TRBV30 and J is TRBJ2-7, with 10 bases matching TRBD2. The V segment lost 2 bases and the J segment 5 bases; nucleotides outside the gene matches: 6. The CDR3 has 14 amino acids. Germline V gene sequence: CDR1 GTSNPN, CDR2 SVGIG (reference sequence). DNA for the CDR3: TGTGCCTGGAGTCAAGCGGGGGGGCCCCACGAGCAGTACTTC. Translating it yields CAWSQAGGPHEQYF.

The gene calls are TRBV25-1 and TRBJ2-7, with D tentatively TRBD1 or TRBD2 (5 bases each). The CDR3 is 13 amino acids. Trimming cost V 6 bases and J 3 bases, with 12 bases left between them. Germline assignment: CDR1 MGHDK and CDR2 SYGVNS. In nucleotides, the CDR3 is TGTGCCAGCAGACGGGACGCGCGCTACGAGCAGTACTTC. It specifies CASRRDARYEQYF.

V is TRBV6-4 and J is TRBJ2-2, with 8 nucleotides matching TRBD1. CDR1 and CDR2 (germline): MRHNA, SNTAGT. Losses at the gene ends were 3 bases for V and 4 bases for J; bases not matched to a gene: 4. This CDR3 is 15 amino acids long. CDR3 nucleotides: TGTGCCAGCAGTGATGGACAGGGTGGCACCGGGGAGCTGTTTTTT. Translation: CASSDGQGGTGELFF.

The chain joins TRBV29-1 to TRBJ1-2, with D possibly matching TRBD1 (5 bases). CDR1 is SQVTM, CDR2 ANQGSEA, per germline. V was shortened by 6 bases and J by 4 bases, with 24 bases between the two germline ends. CDR3 length equals 16 residues. CDR3 DNA: TGCAGCGTAAGGGCGGCTTTGGGGGATGTTGGCTATGGCTACACCTTC. Residues: CSVRAALGDVGYGYTF.

The genes are TRBV12-3 or TRBV12-4 and TRBJ1-5; 7 bases are a match to TRBD1. The J segment lost 6 bases and the V segment lost 5 bases, leaving 4 bases of the junction unmatched. The CDR3 runs to 13 residues. Here the CDR3 reads CASSEGQTQPQHF. The CDR3 coding sequence is TGTGCCAGCAGTGAGGGACAGACTCAGCCCCAGCATTTT.

V and J are TRBV5-4 and TRBJ1-3; D perhaps matches TRBD1 (5 bases). Germline CDR1 and CDR2: SGHNT and YYREEE (reference sequence). CDR3 size: 14 residues. V lost 2 bases to trimming and J lost 1 base, with 7 bases between them. The CDR3 sequence is CASSFSGSGNTIYF. Written as DNA, the CDR3 is TGTGCCAGCAGCTTCTCAGGGTCTGGAAACACCATATATTTT.

This clone was detected only once. The chain couples TRBV7-9 to TRBJ1-1; TRBD1 might be the D (5 bases). The CDR3 has 15 residues. Per the germline V gene, CDR1 is SEHNR and CDR2 is FQNEAQ (reference sequence). Trimming took 3 bases from V and 5 from J, leaving 16 bases between them. The CDR3 region is CASSFPGRGETEAFF. The CDR3 bases are TGTGCCAGCAGCTTCCCAGGGAGAGGAGAAACTGAAGCTTTCTTT.